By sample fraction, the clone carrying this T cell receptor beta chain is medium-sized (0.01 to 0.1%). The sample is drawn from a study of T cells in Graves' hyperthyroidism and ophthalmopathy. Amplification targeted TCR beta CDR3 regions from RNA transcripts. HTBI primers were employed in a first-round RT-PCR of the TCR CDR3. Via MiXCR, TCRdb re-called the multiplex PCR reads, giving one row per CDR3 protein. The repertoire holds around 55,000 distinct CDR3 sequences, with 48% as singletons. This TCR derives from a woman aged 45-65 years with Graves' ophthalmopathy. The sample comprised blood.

In nucleotides, the CDR3 is TGTGCCATCCGAGCGGGGAGCACAGATACGCAGTATTTT. Encoded protein: CAIRAGSTDTQYF. The chain uses TRBV10-3 and TRBJ2-3, with 7 bases identical to TRBD2. Germline loops: CDR1 ENHRY, CDR2 SYGVKD. Losses at the gene ends were 8 bases for V and 0 bases for J; bases not matched to a gene: 2. This CDR3 region has 13 residues.